This T cell receptor beta chain came from a study of shared T cell receptors in the human thymus. Produced via immunoSEQ multiplex PCR; TCRdb's table is partial and in-frame only. The data show some 400,000 clones, roughly 94% seen once. CDR1 and CDR2 from the germline V gene are SEHNR and FQNEAQ (reference sequence). The CDR3 runs 17 residues. V lost 4 bases, J lost 1 base, and 7 bases stayed unmatched. The receptor was isolated from a human donor. The V gene is TRBV7-9, the J gene TRBJ2-5; 12 bases are a match to TRBD2. The sequenced material came from thymocytes. CDR3: CASSSLGLAGSQETQYF. In DNA, the CDR3 is TGTGCCAGCAGCTCCCTGGGACTAGCGGGCTCCCAAGAGACCCAGTACTTC.